This T cell receptor (beta chain) comes out of a study of technical replicates of blood from a few donors. Profiling relied on immunoSEQ multiplex PCR, and the TCRdb table lists in-frame clones only, not all of them. The sample contains 95,000 or so clones, about 95% of which appear only once. The sample holds a few counts of this clone. The CDR3 has 16 amino acids. Trimming pared 0 bases from V and 0 bases from J, leaving 10 bases between. Germline V CDR1 and CDR2: LGHNA, YSLEER. Sequencing input: T cells isolated from PBMCs. The clonotype comes from a human donor in good health. This chain connects TRBV4-3 to TRBJ2-3; TRBD2 is a possible D gene (6 bases). CDR3 DNA sequence: TGCGCCAGCAGCCAAGATGGAGGGGCTAGCACAGATACGCAGTATTTT. Translation: CASSQDGGASTDTQYF.